Listed here are 23 T cell receptor beta chains from one sample, sequenced in a study of cytomegalovirus exposure and HLA in healthy donors. Vbeta (60) and Jbeta (13) primers were used in the PCR. Profiling relied on immunoSEQ multiplex PCR, and the TCRdb table lists in-frame clones only, not all of them. Of 200,000 or so clones listed, approximately 85% are singletons. Sequencing used PBMCs. The source is a woman between 50 and 59 years old in good health and CMV-seropositive.

CDR3 sequence (DNA): TGTGCCAGCAGCTTGTTACAGGCCCCCACCAGGAACACTGAAGCTTTCTTT. The encoded protein is CASSLLQAPTRNTEAFF. The V gene is TRBV5-6, the J gene TRBJ1-1; possibly TRBD1 for D (5 bases). The germline V gene encodes CDR1 SGHDT and CDR2 YYEEEE. This CDR3 is 17 amino acids long. V gave up 1 base and J gave up 1 base, with 17 bases separating them.

This chain uses TRBV2 with TRBJ1-2, with D possibly being TRBD1 (5 bases). The CDR3 sequence is 13 residues long. The germline CDR1 and CDR2 sequences are SNHLY and FYNNEI. The V end lost 5 bases, the J end lost 6 bases, and 13 bases lay between the germline ends. CDR3 protein: CASSRQLRDGYTF. The CDR3 DNA sequence: TGTGCCAGCAGTCGACAGCTTCGCGATGGCTACACCTTC.

This clone was seen only once. CDR3 nucleotide sequence: TGTGCCAGCACCGAGGGCCCGGGCCTATATTACGAGCAGTACTTC. This encodes CASTEGPGLYYEQYF. The rearrangement joins TRBV2 to TRBJ2-7; possibly TRBD2 for D (5 bases). V lost 7 bases and J lost 4, with 20 bases in between. The CDR3 sequence is 15 residues long. Germline CDR1 SNHLY, CDR2 FYNNEI. Using reference TRBV2 and TRBJ2-7 for the parts outside the CDR3, the full variable domain is EPEVTQTPSHQVTQMGQEVILRCVPISNHLYFYWYRQILGQKVEFLVSFYNNEISEKSEIFDDQFSVERPDGSNFTLKIRSTKLEDSAMYFCASTEGPGLYYEQYFGPGTRLTVT.

This clone has a single count. The genes are TRBV19 and TRBJ2-7; 8 bases fit TRBD1. Trimming at V came to 6 bases and at J to 3 bases, leaving 7 bases not matched to a gene. The CDR3 is 14 amino acids. CDR1 and CDR2 from the germline V gene are LNHDA and SQIVND (reference sequence). The CDR3 bases are TGTGCCAGTAGGGAGACAGGGGCCGACTACGAGCAGTACTTC. Protein sequence: CASRETGADYEQYF.

The rearrangement links TRBV6-5 to TRBJ1-3, with unresolved D. Trimming pared 7 bases from V and 4 bases from J, leaving 11 bases between. CDR1 MNHEY and CDR2 SVGAGI come from the germline V gene. The CDR3 covers 13 residues. The CDR3: CASTVGSGNTIYF. DNA for the CDR3: TGTGCCAGCACGGTCGGGTCCGGAAACACCATATATTTT.

V is TRBV9 and J is TRBJ2-2, with TRBD2 matching over 7 bases. CDR1 is SGDLS and CDR2 is YYNGEE in the germline V gene. The CDR3 runs 13 residues. Losses at the gene ends were 2 bases for V and 6 bases for J; bases not matched to a gene: 1. In nucleotides, the CDR3 is TGTGCCAGCAGCGTTACTAGCGCCGGGGAGCTGTTTTTT. Translated, it gives CASSVTSAGELFF.

The rearrangement uses TRBV7-6 and TRBJ2-2; no clear D gene. V was cut by 1 base and J by 8 bases, with 17 bases left in between. The CDR3 consists of 16 residues. Germline-derived CDR1 and CDR2 are SGHVS and FNYEAQ. CDR3 coding DNA: TGTGCCAGCAGCTTAGGGGCACACTCCGGTAGGGGGGAGCTGTTTTTT. It yields the protein CASSLGAHSGRGELFF.

This chain links TRBV28 with TRBJ2-3; 9 bases fit TRBD2. The CDR3 has 16 amino acids. The V segment lost 5 bases and the J segment 3 bases; nucleotides outside the gene matches: 9. CDR1 is MDHEN, CDR2 SYDVKM, per germline. CDR3 DNA: TGTGCCAGCAGTAAACCACTAGCGGGCAATACAGATACGCAGTATTTT. This translates into CASSKPLAGNTDTQYF. Looking up the rest from reference TRBV28 and TRBJ2-3 gives the full variable domain: DVKVTQSSRYLVKRTGEKVFLECVQDMDHENMFWYRQDPGLGLRLIYFSYDVKMKEKGDIPEGYSVSREKKERFSLILESASTNQTSMYLCASSKPLAGNTDTQYFGPGTRLTVL.

The gene calls are TRBV18 and TRBJ2-5, with D possibly matching TRBD2 (5 bases). This CDR3 has 14 residues. Germline V gene sequence: CDR1 KGHSH, CDR2 LQKENI. V was clipped by 6 bases and J by 6 bases, with 17 bases between them. The CDR3 nucleotides are TGTGCCAGCTCTCTATCGGACTTGGGGAAGACCCAGTACTTC. It encodes CASSLSDLGKTQYF.

The V gene is TRBV27, the J gene TRBJ2-3; TRBD2 matches 11 bases. J gave up 0 bases and V 5 bases, and 7 bases lay outside the gene matches. Per the germline V gene, CDR1 is MNHEY and CDR2 is SMNVEV (reference sequence). The CDR3 loop spans 17 amino acids. Written as DNA, the CDR3 is TGTGCCAGCAGTCCCCAGACTAGCGGGACTAGCACAGATACGCAGTATTTT. As protein: CASSPQTSGTSTDTQYF.

This chain joins TRBV28 and TRBJ2-5, with 7 bases that match TRBD1. The V and J ends lost 6 bases and 2 bases, in that order; junction bases with no gene match: 3. CDR1 and CDR2 from the germline V gene are MDHEN and SYDVKM. The CDR3 loop spans 13 amino acids. CDR3 amino acids: CASRQQGQETQYF. CDR3 bases: TGTGCCAGCAGACAACAGGGGCAAGAGACCCAGTACTTC.

The chain links TRBV27 to TRBJ2-7; 10 nucleotides line up with TRBD1. After removal of 4 bases from V and 0 bases from J, the junction contained 12 bases not matched to a gene. The CDR3 is 18 amino acids. Per the germline V gene, CDR1 is MNHEY and CDR2 is SMNVEV (reference sequence). DNA for the CDR3: TGTGCCAGCAGTTCTGAACCCCCGACAGGGGGCTTCTCCTACGAGCAGTACTTC. Translation: CASSSEPPTGGFSYEQYF.

The J gene is TRBJ2-7, the V gene TRBV5-1, with 9 bases matching TRBD2. V lost 3 bases to trimming and J lost 7 bases; unmatched junction nucleotides: 8. CDR3 length: 14 residues. Germline CDR1 is SGHRS and CDR2 is YFSETQ. The CDR3 sequence: CASSYAGGPLEQYF. As DNA, the CDR3 is TGCGCCAGCAGCTACGCGGGAGGGCCTCTTGAGCAGTACTTC.

This sequence joins TRBV4-1 and TRBJ2-7; 10 bases map to TRBD1. Germline V CDR1 and CDR2: MGHRA, YSYEKL. J lost 6 bases, V lost 0 bases, and 8 bases had no gene match. The CDR3 is 16 residues long. The DNA for the CDR3 is TGCGCCAGCAGCCAAGAAGGGACAGGGGAATTAGGCGAGCAGTACTTC. As protein: CASSQEGTGELGEQYF.

The V call is TRBV10-3, the J call TRBJ2-2; 8 bases are a match to TRBD1. V shed 10 bases and J 1 base; nucleotides not matched to a gene: 8. The CDR3 loop spans 15 amino acids. Germline V gives CDR1 ENHRY, CDR2 SYGVKD. Written as DNA, the CDR3 is TGTGCCACCGGCTACGGGACAGGGAACACCGGGGAGCTGTTTTTT. Residues: CATGYGTGNTGELFF.

The genes are TRBV7-9 and TRBJ2-1, with 8 bases that match TRBD1. Germline trimming cut 5 bases from V and 4 bases from J; bases unmatched to any gene: 10. This CDR3 has 16 amino acids. Germline lookup yields CDR1 SEHNR and CDR2 FQNEAQ (reference sequence). CDR3 residues: CASSPDRAVPYNEQFF. The CDR3 coding sequence is TGTGCCAGCAGCCCGGACAGGGCCGTGCCTTACAATGAGCAGTTCTTC.

V and J are TRBV7-9 and TRBJ2-1; D gene ambiguous. V lost 1 base, J lost 11 bases, and 9 bases lay in between. The CDR3 covers 12 residues. The germline V gene encodes CDR1 SEHNR and CDR2 FQNEAQ (reference sequence). Here the CDR3 reads CASSLERLKQFF. CDR3 nucleotides: TGTGCCAGCAGCTTAGAACGGTTAAAGCAGTTCTTC.

The chain has TRBV5-1 and TRBJ2-1, with a possible D match to TRBD2 (6 bases). This CDR3 has 22 amino acids. With 0 bases removed from V and 0 bases from J, the gap between germline ends came to 28 bases. Germline-derived CDR1 and CDR2 are SGHRS and YFSETQ. This chain's CDR3 is CASSLVRASPGTQTSSYNEQFF. CDR3 bases: TGCGCCAGCAGCTTGGTCCGGGCATCGCCCGGGACTCAAACTAGCTCCTACAATGAGCAGTTCTTC. Drawing the rest from reference TRBV5-1 and TRBJ2-1, the complete variable domain is KAGVTQTPRYLIKTRGQQVTLSCSPISGHRSVSWYQQTPGQGLQFLFEYFSETQRNKGNFPGRFSGRQFSNSRSEMNVSTLELGDSALYLCASSLVRASPGTQTSSYNEQFFGPGTRLTVL.

This sequence joins TRBV2 and TRBJ1-5, with TRBD1 matching 11 bases. Looked up from germline, CDR1 is SNHLY and CDR2 is FYNNEI. The CDR3 has 15 amino acids. Trimming cost V 6 bases and J 7 bases; bases outside gene matches: 8. This CDR3 reads CASRRTGGIKQPQHF. Here the CDR3 DNA reads TGTGCCAGCAGACGGACAGGGGGCATTAAACAGCCCCAGCATTTT.

J is TRBJ2-7 and V is TRBV2; D unresolved. Germline V gene sequence: CDR1 SNHLY, CDR2 FYNNEI. The CDR3 has 12 amino acids. The V end lost 7 bases, the J end lost 3 bases, and 10 bases lay between the germline ends. DNA for the CDR3: TGTGCCAGCACGGAGACTCGCTACGAGCAGTACTTC. This encodes CASTETRYEQYF.

The chain links TRBV4-3 to TRBJ2-7; 10 bases align to TRBD1. The V gene's germline CDR1 is LGHNA and CDR2 YSLEER. The ends lost 1 base at V and 2 bases at J; junction bases unmatched: 5. CDR3 size: 16 residues. The DNA of the CDR3 is TGCGCCAGCAGCCAAGTAGGGGGGACAGGGGCCTACGAGCAGTACTTC. Translation: CASSQVGGTGAYEQYF.

This chain uses TRBV5-5 with TRBJ2-7; 7 nucleotides align to TRBD2. Germline lookup yields CDR1 SGHKS and CDR2 YYEKEE (reference sequence). The V gene end was trimmed by 5 bases and the J gene end by 2 bases; junction bases not matched to a gene: 7. The CDR3 has 14 amino acids. CDR3 DNA sequence: TGTGCCAGCAGGGTAGCGGGTCTTACCTACGAGCAGTACTTC. Protein: CASRVAGLTYEQYF. Based on the CDR3 plus reference TRBV5-5 and TRBJ2-7, the full variable domain is DAGVTQSPTHLIKTRGQQVTLRCSPISGHKSVSWYQQVLGQGPQFIFQYYEKEERGRGNFPDRFSARQFPNYSSELNVNALLLGDSALYLCASRVAGLTYEQYFGPGTRLTVT.

J is TRBJ2-3 and V is TRBV1; the table's D call, TRBD2, has no DNA check behind it. TRBV1 is noted as a pseudogene. The CDR3 contains 14 residues. As DNA, the CDR3 is TGCACCAGCAGCCGGGGGGAGAGCACAGATACGCAGTATTTT. It is translated as CTSSRGESTDTQYF.